One sample yielded the 30 T cell receptor beta chains listed below, sequenced in a study of blood T cell repertoires in COVID-19. Using immunoSEQ multiplex PCR, the repertoire was profiled, and TCRdb retains in-frame clones only, with some absent. The sample carries 150,000 to 160,000 clones, roughly 80% recorded once. The specimen sequenced was peripheral blood. All receptors come from a woman in her sixties or seventies with COVID-19, enrolled during active disease.

The V gene is TRBV5-5, the J gene TRBJ2-2; the D gene is possibly TRBD1 (5 bases). The V end lost 1 base, the J end lost 6 bases, and 10 bases lay between the germline ends. This CDR3 is 14 amino acids long. Germline CDR1 is SGHKS and CDR2 is YYEKEE (reference sequence). DNA for the CDR3: TGTGCCAGCAGCTTGCAGGGAATGGCCGGGGAGCTGTTTTTT. The encoded protein is CASSLQGMAGELFF.

V and J are TRBV28 and TRBJ1-2; 8 bases are shared with TRBD1. V trimming: 6 bases; J trimming: 1 base; junction bases outside the gene matches: 7. Germline loops: CDR1 MDHEN, CDR2 SYDVKM. The CDR3 sequence is 15 residues long. CDR3 coding DNA: TGTGCCAGCAGGGCCGGGACAGGTCGTAACTATGGCTACACCTTC. Translated, it gives CASRAGTGRNYGYTF.

The chain combines TRBV11-2 with TRBJ2-3; weak D call: TRBD2 (5 bases). The V and J ends lost 3 bases and 13 bases respectively, with 26 bases between them. The germline V gene has CDR1 SGHAT and CDR2 FQNNGV. CDR3 length: 16 amino acids. The CDR3 nucleotides read TGTGCCAGCAGCTTTCATACTAGTGGCCCGACTTTCCAAGAGTATTTT. Translated: CASSFHTSGPTFQEYF. Full variable domain (rest looked up from reference TRBV11-2 and TRBJ2-3): EAGVAQSPRYKIIEKRQSVAFWCNPISGHATLYWYQQILGQGPKLLIQFQNNGVVDDSQLPKDRFSAERLKGVDSTLKIQPAKLEDSAVYLCASSFHTSGPTFQEYFGPGTRLTVL.

This sequence joins TRBV19 and TRBJ2-4, with 7 bases matching TRBD1. Germline lookup yields CDR1 LNHDA and CDR2 SQIVND (reference sequence). The junction had 14 bases not matched to a gene; V was cut back by 9 bases and J by 0 bases. This CDR3 comprises 17 residues. The CDR3 DNA reads as TGTGCCAGCCAACAGGGGCCACGGAAACTAGCCAAAAACATTCAGTACTTC. Residues: CASQQGPRKLAKNIQYF.

This sequence joins TRBV25-1 and TRBJ1-2; tentatively, D is TRBD1 (5 bases). The CDR3 loop spans 12 amino acids. V was clipped by 8 bases and J by 7 bases, with 14 bases between them. The germline gives CDR1 MGHDK, CDR2 SYGVNS. CDR3 amino acids: CASQGWIVGYTF. In DNA, the CDR3 is TGTGCCAGCCAGGGATGGATAGTTGGCTACACCTTC.

The chain recombines TRBV18 with TRBJ1-1; 7 bases are a match to TRBD1. From germline, CDR1 is KGHSH and CDR2 LQKENI. V dropped 1 base and J dropped 3; count of bases not matched to a gene: 8. The CDR3 covers 16 residues. The DNA for the CDR3 is TGTGCCAGCTCACCACAGGGGGCGCGGCCGTACACTGAAGCTTTCTTT. This translates into CASSPQGARPYTEAFF.

This chain connects TRBV7-9 to TRBJ2-3; weak D call: TRBD2 (5 bases). The ends were cut back, 5 bases at V and 6 bases at J, with 12 bases in the middle. Germline values: CDR1 SEHNR, CDR2 FQNEAQ (reference sequence). The CDR3 contains 13 residues. The CDR3 reads CASSLVRTDTQYF. CDR3 in DNA: TGTGCCAGCAGCCTCGTTAGGACTGATACGCAGTATTTT. Looking up the rest from reference TRBV7-9 and TRBJ2-3 gives the full variable domain: DTGVSQNPRHKITKRGQNVTFRCDPISEHNRLYWYRQTLGQGPEFLTYFQNEAQLEKSRLLSDRFSAERPKGSFSTLEIQRTEQGDSAMYLCASSLVRTDTQYFGPGTRLTVL.

This clone was found once. The chain combines TRBV5-1 with TRBJ1-3, with TRBD1 as a possible D gene (5 bases). Germline assignment: CDR1 SGHRS and CDR2 YFSETQ. Between the trimmed V and J ends, which lost 0 bases and 0 bases, there was a span of 7 bases. This CDR3 contains 15 residues. The CDR3 DNA reads as TGCGCCAGCAGCTTGGACGGGGGCTCTGGAAACACCATATATTTT. Residues: CASSLDGGSGNTIYF.

This chain connects TRBV19 to TRBJ1-5, with TRBD1 identical over 9 bases. V trimming: 10 bases; J trimming: 5 bases; junction bases outside the gene matches: 3. Germline-derived CDR1 and CDR2 are LNHDA and SQIVND (reference sequence). This CDR3 comprises 12 residues. The CDR3 is CATGQGYQPQHF. DNA of the CDR3: TGTGCCACGGGACAGGGCTATCAGCCCCAGCATTTT.

This chain uses TRBV11-1 with TRBJ1-1; 8 positions match TRBD1. The CDR3 has 14 amino acids. The trim removed 5 bases at V and 7 bases at J, leaving 9 bases unmatched. CDR1 SGHAT and CDR2 FQDESV come from the germline V gene (reference sequence). The CDR3 here is CASSIQGAFDEAFF. The CDR3 nucleotides read TGTGCCAGCAGCATTCAGGGGGCCTTTGATGAAGCTTTCTTT.

J is TRBJ2-1 and V is TRBV11-2; 13 nucleotides line up with TRBD2. Germline V gives CDR1 SGHAT, CDR2 FQNNGV. The CDR3 covers 16 residues. Trimming cost V 1 base and J 9 bases; bases outside gene matches: 6. The CDR3 nucleotides are TGTGCCAGCAGCTTAGCTCAGCGACTAGCGGGAGGTGAGCAGTTCTTC. It specifies CASSLAQRLAGGEQFF.

This sequence joins TRBV14 and TRBJ2-3; a possible D gene is TRBD2 (5 bases). Trimming left V 1 base short and J 0 bases short, with 8 bases between. CDR3 length equals 15 residues. Germline V CDR1 and CDR2: SGHDN, FVKESK. CDR3 sequence (DNA): TGTGCCAGCAGCCAAGGAGAGGGTAGCACAGATACGCAGTATTTT. It is translated as CASSQGEGSTDTQYF.

The chain uses TRBV6-1 and TRBJ2-5; D is possibly TRBD2 (6 bases). The CDR3 totals 15 residues. V gave up 2 bases and J gave up 9 bases, with 19 bases separating them. Germline V gives CDR1 MNHNS, CDR2 SASEGT. In DNA, the CDR3 is TGTGCCAGCAGTGAATTGGCAGCAGCCCGCGGGGCCCAGTACTTC. Its translation is CASSELAAARGAQYF.

The rearrangement uses TRBV18 and TRBJ2-5; TRBD2 matches at 7 bases. The CDR3 extends over 13 amino acids. The V and J ends lost 6 bases and 4 bases, in that order; junction bases with no gene match: 5. CDR1 and CDR2 (germline): KGHSH, LQKENI. For the CDR3, the DNA is TGTGCCAGCTCCCTAACGGGGGGAGAGACCCAGTACTTC. Encoded protein: CASSLTGGETQYF.

V gene TRBV24-1 combines with J gene TRBJ2-5; 7 nucleotides match TRBD2. Germline V lookup: CDR1 KGHDR, CDR2 SFDVKD. V shed 0 bases and J 4 bases; nucleotides not matched to a gene: 1. The length of the CDR3 is 14 residues. The CDR3 reads CATSDLSGGETQYF. CDR3 coding DNA: TGTGCCACCAGTGATTTGTCGGGGGGAGAGACCCAGTACTTC.

The gene calls are TRBV6-5 and TRBJ2-7; TRBD1 matches at 8 bases. Germline trimming cut 9 bases from V and 2 bases from J; bases unmatched to any gene: 12. The CDR3 runs 15 residues. CDR1 and CDR2 from the germline V gene are MNHEY and SVGAGI. The CDR3 bases are TGTGCCAGTCACAGGGGGGACAGTCCGACCTACGAGCAGTACTTC. This codes for CASHRGDSPTYEQYF.

The chain combines TRBV5-1 with TRBJ2-1; 9 bases are shared with TRBD1. CDR3 length equals 15 residues. J was trimmed by 2 bases and V by 4 bases; bases with no gene match: 4. Germline CDR1 and CDR2: SGHRS and YFSETQ. The CDR3 DNA reads as TGCGCCAGCAGCAAGGACAGGGGAACCTACAATGAGCAGTTCTTC. Its protein product is CASSKDRGTYNEQFF.

The chain carries TRBV4-2 and TRBJ2-6; the D gene is possibly TRBD1 (6 bases). The germline gives CDR1 LGHNA, CDR2 YNFKEQ. The CDR3 consists of 19 residues. The V end lost 1 base, the J end lost 2 bases, and 18 bases lay between the germline ends. CDR3 region: CASSQGQVGAGAGANVLTF. The CDR3 bases are TGTGCCAGCAGCCAAGGCCAGGTTGGGGCAGGGGCTGGGGCCAACGTCCTGACTTTC.

The rearrangement uses TRBV5-1 and TRBJ1-5; 7 nucleotides align to TRBD1. The CDR3 is 14 residues long. Germline trimming cut 4 bases from V and 5 bases from J; bases unmatched to any gene: 6. The V gene's germline CDR1 is SGHRS and CDR2 YFSETQ. The CDR3 is CASSRTGGDQPQHF. As DNA, the CDR3 is TGCGCCAGCAGCCGGACAGGCGGGGATCAGCCCCAGCATTTT.

V usage is TRBV7-9 and J usage is TRBJ2-1, with 12 bases fitting TRBD2. The germline V gene has CDR1 SEHNR and CDR2 FQNEAQ (reference sequence). V shed 10 bases, J shed 7 bases, and the junction held 14 bases outside the gene matches. The CDR3 spans 16 residues. The CDR3 DNA reads as TGTGCCACGACGGAGGACGGACTAGCGGGATATAATGAGCAGTTCTTC. Translated, it gives CATTEDGLAGYNEQFF.

This chain links TRBV24-1 with TRBJ2-1, with D tentatively TRBD1 (5 bases). Germline V gives CDR1 KGHDR, CDR2 SFDVKD. The V end lost 1 base, the J end lost 9 bases, and 12 bases lay between the germline ends. CDR3 length: 14 residues. The CDR3 bases are TGTGCCACCAGTGATTTTCCAGGGCTTTCTGAGCAGTTCTTC. It codes for CATSDFPGLSEQFF.

CDR3 amino acids: CASSIGQGGNQPQHF. DNA of the CDR3: TGTGCCAGTAGTATAGGACAGGGCGGCAATCAGCCCCAGCATTTT. The rearrangement uses TRBV19 and TRBJ1-5, with 7 bases identical to TRBD1. Germline CDR1 reads LNHDA; CDR2 reads SQIVND (reference sequence). CDR3 length: 15 residues. The ends lost 1 base at V and 2 bases at J; junction bases unmatched: 2.

The V and J genes are TRBV7-8 and TRBJ1-2; a weak D match, TRBD1 (6 bases). Trimming pared 0 bases from V and 7 bases from J, leaving 6 bases between. This CDR3 has 12 amino acids. The germline CDR1 and CDR2 sequences are SGHVS and FQNEAQ. The CDR3 DNA reads TGTGCCAGCAGCTTAGCAGGGGGTGGCTACACCTTC. Its translation is CASSLAGGGYTF.

This clone was counted a single time. The J gene is TRBJ2-1, the V gene TRBV7-9; TRBD2 matches at 9 bases. This CDR3 has 14 residues. The V gene's germline CDR1 is SEHNR and CDR2 FQNEAQ (reference sequence). The V segment lost 3 bases and the J segment 8 bases; nucleotides outside the gene matches: 5. The CDR3 bases are TGTGCCAGCAGCTTGGTAGCGGGAGAGCATGAGCAGTTCTTC. Protein sequence: CASSLVAGEHEQFF.

V usage is TRBV7-7 and J usage is TRBJ2-1, with 7 bases aligning to TRBD1. The germline CDR1 and CDR2 sequences are SSHAT and FNYEAQ (reference sequence). This CDR3 contains 14 residues. The CDR3: CASPRTNRGNEQFF. The CDR3, as DNA: TGTGCTAGTCCACGGACAAACAGGGGTAATGAGCAGTTCTTC.

The V gene is TRBV5-1, the J gene TRBJ1-1; 8 bases align to TRBD1. Germline V gene data show CDR1 as SGHRS and CDR2 as YFSETQ. J lost 1 base, V lost 2 bases, and 4 bases had no gene match. The CDR3 covers 15 residues. This CDR3 reads CASSFGQGWNTEAFF. The CDR3 DNA follows: TGCGCCAGCAGCTTCGGACAGGGTTGGAACACTGAAGCTTTCTTT.

The CDR3 protein is CASRDFGAGNTIYF. The CDR3 coding sequence is TGTGCCAGCAGGGACTTCGGGGCTGGAAACACCATATATTTT. The chain has TRBV5-4 and TRBJ1-3; D not certain. V was shortened by 5 bases and J by 2 bases, with 11 bases between the two germline ends. From germline, CDR1 is SGHNT and CDR2 YYREEE (reference sequence). This CDR3 comprises 14 residues.

The V call is TRBV7-8, the J call TRBJ2-1, with 7 bases lining up with TRBD1. CDR3 size: 14 residues. V was pared by 5 bases and J by 4 bases, with 5 bases of the junction left unmatched. Germline V gene data show CDR1 as SGHVS and CDR2 as FQNEAQ. CDR3 region: CASSPGGSYNEQFF. Written as DNA, the CDR3 is TGTGCCAGCAGCCCAGGGGGATCTTACAATGAGCAGTTCTTC.

This clone was seen a few times. V usage is TRBV15 and J usage is TRBJ2-5; D is unclear. Deletions cut 0 bases from V and 9 bases from J, with 8 bases between. CDR3 length equals 12 residues. Germline CDR1 reads LNHNV; CDR2 reads YYDKDF (reference sequence). CDR3 loop: CATSRDRTSQYF. CDR3 nucleotide sequence: TGTGCCACCAGCAGAGATAGAACGTCCCAGTACTTC.

This chain joins TRBV12-5 and TRBJ1-1; the match to TRBD1 covers 8 bases. Unmatched junction bases numbered 7, after V lost 1 base and J lost 0 bases. The germline gives CDR1 LGHNT, CDR2 FRNRAP. The length of the CDR3 is 17 residues. CDR3 amino acids: CASGLASGGAMNTEAFF. The CDR3 DNA follows: TGTGCTAGTGGTTTGGCTTCAGGGGGCGCGATGAACACTGAAGCTTTCTTT.